The 24 T cell receptor beta chains below come from one sample, sequenced in a study of blood T cell repertoires in COVID-19. TCRdb's table, derived via immunoSEQ multiplex PCR, lists solely in-frame clones and lacks some. The sample lists roughly 150,000 clones; 85% were seen once. Specimen: peripheral blood. The receptors were sampled from a woman of 80 years or more with COVID-19, enrolled during active disease.

The CDR3 DNA reads TGTGCCAGCAGTTTAGGGGGGGCGGGCAATCAGCCCCAGCATTTT. It specifies CASSLGGAGNQPQHF. V is TRBV27 and J is TRBJ1-5; weak D call: TRBD1 (6 bases). Trimming cost V 2 bases and J 2 bases, with 10 bases left between them. This CDR3 contains 15 residues. Germline values: CDR1 MNHEY, CDR2 SMNVEV (reference sequence).

The V gene is TRBV2, the J gene TRBJ2-1, with D possibly being TRBD2 (6 bases). Germline V gives CDR1 SNHLY, CDR2 FYNNEI. V was cut by 11 bases and J by 3 bases, with 23 bases left in between. CDR3 length equals 16 residues. The CDR3: CAGKDERLELYNEQFF. In DNA, the CDR3 is TGTGCCGGGAAGGATGAGAGACTAGAACTCTACAATGAGCAGTTCTTC. Using reference TRBV2 and TRBJ2-1 for the parts outside the CDR3, the full variable domain is EPEVTQTPSHQVTQMGQEVILRCVPISNHLYFYWYRQILGQKVEFLVSFYNNEISEKSEIFDDQFSVERPDGSNFTLKIRSTKLEDSAMYFCAGKDERLELYNEQFFGPGTRLTVL.

The V call is TRBV5-5, the J call TRBJ1-1; 7 bases are a match to TRBD1. Germline assignment: CDR1 SGHKS and CDR2 YYEKEE (reference sequence). This CDR3 region has 13 residues. The trim removed 2 bases at V and 8 bases at J, leaving 6 bases unmatched. CDR3 sequence (DNA): TGTGCCAGCAGCTTTGGGAGACAGGGCGAAGCTTTCTTT. Amino acids: CASSFGRQGEAFF.

The chain joins TRBV5-1 to TRBJ2-7; 7 positions agree with TRBD1. The V and J ends lost 3 bases and 1 base, in that order; junction bases with no gene match: 7. This CDR3 is built from 15 residues. CDR1 is SGHRS, CDR2 YFSETQ, per germline. The CDR3 coding sequence is TGCGCCAGCAGCTCGACAGGGCTGAGGTCCTACGAGCAGTACTTC. Translation gives CASSSTGLRSYEQYF.

The chain couples TRBV28 to TRBJ2-3, with 11 nucleotides matching TRBD2. Germline CDR1 and CDR2: MDHEN and SYDVKM. There are 16 residues in the CDR3. With V trimmed by 4 bases and J by 4 bases, 7 bases remained unmatched. The CDR3 DNA follows: TGTGCCAGCAGTTCCTTAGCGGGAGGGAAAGCAGATACGCAGTATTTT. Encoded protein: CASSSLAGGKADTQYF.

The count of this clone is one. The gene calls are TRBV6-5 and TRBJ1-1; 7 positions match TRBD1. CDR3 length equals 15 residues. Germline CDR1 is MNHEY and CDR2 is SVGAGI. The V segment lost 6 bases and the J segment 0 bases; nucleotides outside the gene matches: 7. As DNA, the CDR3 is TGTGCCAGCAGGACCGGGACAGACATGAACACTGAAGCTTTCTTT. This encodes CASRTGTDMNTEAFF.

The chain links TRBV6-5 to TRBJ1-3; unclear D gene. This CDR3 region has 14 residues. Germline V CDR1 and CDR2: MNHEY, SVGAGI. Trimming left V 7 bases short and J 3 bases short, with 13 bases between. The DNA of the CDR3 is TGTGCCAGCATTTATGGACTTCTTGGAAACACCATATATTTT. Protein product: CASIYGLLGNTIYF.

The V and J genes are TRBV6-5 and TRBJ1-2; TRBD1 agrees at 11 bases. Germline-derived CDR1 and CDR2 are MNHEY and SVGAGI. J was trimmed by 5 bases and V by 5 bases; bases with no gene match: 4. The CDR3 has 14 residues. This chain's CDR3 is CASSTGQGAYGYTF. Here the CDR3 DNA reads TGTGCCAGCAGTACCGGACAGGGGGCGTATGGCTACACCTTC.

The chain is built from TRBV18 and TRBJ1-1; no definite D call. The ends were cut back, 3 bases at V and 5 bases at J, with 13 bases in the middle. The CDR3 extends over 14 amino acids. Germline-derived CDR1 and CDR2 are KGHSH and LQKENI. The CDR3 DNA reads as TGTGCCAGCTCACCGACCAGCGGGGATACTGAAGCTTTCTTT. Residues: CASSPTSGDTEAFF.

The chain links TRBV10-3 to TRBJ2-5; 8 bases map to TRBD2. CDR1 and CDR2 from the germline V gene are ENHRY and SYGVKD. V shed 10 bases and J 5 bases; nucleotides not matched to a gene: 18. The length of the CDR3 is 16 residues. CDR3 sequence: CATGGGSGGQGETQYF. Here the CDR3 DNA reads TGTGCCACCGGGGGTGGCAGCGGGGGCCAGGGGGAGACCCAGTACTTC.

Remarks on this clone: The junction departs from the called germline gene at one end, perhaps through a read error. V is TRBV6-5 and J is TRBJ1-4; D is uncertain. Germline assignment: CDR1 MNHEY and CDR2 SVGAGI. The CDR3 is 15 amino acids. This CDR3 reads CASSLRDFTTEKLFF. The DNA for the CDR3 is TGTGCCAGCAGCCTCCGAGACTTTACTACTGAAAAACTGTTTTTT.

Only one count was recorded for this clone. This rearrangement joins TRBV5-6 to TRBJ1-2; D uncertain. Germline CDR1 reads SGHDT; CDR2 reads YYEEEE. The CDR3 runs 15 residues. The V end lost 4 bases, the J end lost 6 bases, and 19 bases lay between the germline ends. The CDR3 loop is CASSPSGVWRDGYTF. The CDR3 nucleotides are TGTGCCAGCAGCCCCTCTGGGGTCTGGAGGGATGGCTACACCTTC.

V is TRBV10-1 and J is TRBJ1-1; TRBD1 is a possible D gene (5 bases). Germline-derived CDR1 and CDR2 are WNHNN and SYGVQD (reference sequence). V was trimmed by 8 bases and J by 3 bases, leaving 16 bases between them. This CDR3 has 14 amino acids. The CDR3: CASSTGVGYTEAFF. CDR3 DNA: TGCGCCAGCTCCACGGGGGTGGGCTACACTGAAGCTTTCTTT.

CDR3 protein: CASSGGTGGLNEQFF. DNA for the CDR3: TGCGCCAGCAGTGGTGGGACAGGGGGATTGAATGAGCAGTTCTTC. The V and J genes are TRBV10-1 and TRBJ2-1, with 11 bases matching TRBD1. The CDR3 contains 15 residues. After removal of 4 bases from V and 7 bases from J, the junction contained 6 bases not matched to a gene. In germline, CDR1 is WNHNN, CDR2 SYGVQD (reference sequence).

V gene TRBV7-2 combines with J gene TRBJ1-2; maybe TRBD1 (6 bases). Germline CDR1 is SGHTA and CDR2 is FQGNSA. The CDR3 has 17 residues. V lost 0 bases to trimming and J lost 2 bases, with 16 bases between them. This chain's CDR3 is CASSLAHGGGGNYGYTF. CDR3 nucleotide sequence: TGTGCCAGCAGCTTAGCACACGGAGGGGGGGGCAACTATGGCTACACCTTC.

The V call is TRBV23-1, the J call TRBJ1-5; 7 positions match TRBD1. TRBV23-1 is an open reading frame, and its role is uncertain. The ends lost 6 bases at V and 0 bases at J; junction bases unmatched: 17. The CDR3 has 19 amino acids. The CDR3 sequence: CASRPTGLFLNSSNQPQHF. The CDR3 DNA sequence: TGCGCCAGCAGACCGACAGGGCTCTTTCTAAACTCTAGCAATCAGCCCCAGCATTTT.

J is TRBJ1-2 and V is TRBV28, with D unclear. CDR1 is MDHEN, CDR2 SYDVKM, per germline. The CDR3 totals 12 residues. V was pared by 5 bases and J by 4 bases, with 8 bases between. Here the CDR3 DNA reads TGTGCCAGCAGTCTCCAGTCCTATGGCTACACCTTC. Protein: CASSLQSYGYTF.

This clone was recorded only once. The chain carries TRBV5-1 and TRBJ1-3; 9 nucleotides align to TRBD1. This CDR3 is built from 16 residues. The germline V gene encodes CDR1 SGHRS and CDR2 YFSETQ. After removal of 1 base from V and 4 bases from J, the junction contained 6 bases not matched to a gene. The CDR3 loop reads CASSLKGTGTGNTIYF. The DNA of the CDR3 is TGCGCCAGCAGCTTGAAGGGGACAGGGACCGGAAACACCATATATTTT.

The CDR3: CASTEGGGWRPQHF. The CDR3 nucleotides are TGTGCCAGCACCGAAGGGGGGGGATGGCGGCCCCAGCATTTT. The chain carries TRBV7-8 and TRBJ1-5; D may be TRBD1 (6 bases). The CDR3 runs 14 residues. V dropped 7 bases and J dropped 9 bases, with 19 bases sitting between them. Germline CDR1 reads SGHVS; CDR2 reads FQNEAQ.

This clone was found a few times. The chain combines TRBV6-5 with TRBJ1-2, with D possibly matching TRBD1 (6 bases). CDR1 and CDR2 from the germline V gene are MNHEY and SVGAGI. This CDR3 is 14 amino acids long. V was cut by 11 bases and J by 4 bases, with 20 bases left in between. The CDR3 reads CADGGANPPYGYTF. The CDR3 DNA reads as TGTGCCGACGGGGGGGCTAACCCCCCCTATGGCTACACCTTC.

V and J are TRBV6-1 and TRBJ1-2, with 8 nucleotides matching TRBD1. With 1 base clipped from V and 8 bases from J, the junction kept 12 bases outside the gene matches. The CDR3 extends over 16 amino acids. Looked up from germline, CDR1 is MNHNS and CDR2 is SASEGT. In DNA, the CDR3 is TGTGCCAGCAGTGAAGTTCGGGGACAGGCGCCGGCCGGCTACACCTTC. It codes for CASSEVRGQAPAGYTF.

This rearrangement joins TRBV9 to TRBJ2-7; 10 nucleotides align to TRBD1. In germline, CDR1 is SGDLS, CDR2 YYNGEE. J gave up 0 bases and V 2 bases, and 5 bases lay outside the gene matches. This CDR3 is built from 16 residues. For the CDR3, the DNA is TGTGCCAGCAGCGTGGGGACAGGGGCTAGCTCCTACGAGCAGTACTTC. Amino acid sequence: CASSVGTGASSYEQYF.

The chain carries TRBV5-4 and TRBJ2-1, with D perhaps matching TRBD1 (6 bases). The CDR3 is made up of 13 amino acids. V was clipped by 5 bases and J by 5 bases, with 11 bases between them. Germline V gene lookup returns CDR1 SGHNT and CDR2 YYREEE (reference sequence). In DNA form, the CDR3 reads TGTGCCAGCAGGAGGGACACCAACAATGAGCAGTTCTTC. The encoded protein is CASRRDTNNEQFF.

This chain uses TRBV28 with TRBJ1-4; D remains unclear. Germline-derived CDR1 and CDR2 are MDHEN and SYDVKM. V gave up 6 bases and J gave up 0 bases, with 5 bases separating them. This CDR3 contains 13 residues. The DNA for the CDR3 is TGTGCCAGCAGGCGGGCAACTAATGAAAAACTGTTTTTT. Translation gives CASRRATNEKLFF. Using reference TRBV28 and TRBJ1-4 for the parts outside the CDR3, the full variable domain is DVKVTQSSRYLVKRTGEKVFLECVQDMDHENMFWYRQDPGLGLRLIYFSYDVKMKEKGDIPEGYSVSREKKERFSLILESASTNQTSMYLCASRRATNEKLFFGSGTQLSVL.